This TCR beta chain was found in a study of cytomegalovirus exposure and HLA in healthy donors listed by TCRdb under 2017. Looking at the study overall: An earlier analysis of several hundred of the donors reported about 280 Gb of sequence data and 100 million to 120 million unique TCR beta sequences obtained from about 179 million T cells. Roughly 300 gigabases of sequencing data and around 85 million unique TCR sequences made up an early release that covered about 640 HLA-typed donors. Among the roughly 400 genotyped donors, approximately 76% belonged to the genetic ancestry cluster associated with self-reported Caucasian donors. The study aimed to test whether cataloging public T cell receptors could reveal signatures of past pathogen exposure. The study profiled the T cell repertoires of 500 to 800 subjects by immunosequencing and related them to cytomegalovirus serostatus. Along with the roughly 610-subject first cohort, a separate validation cohort of over a hundred different subjects was used. The study combined high-throughput TCR immunosequencing, statistical association of individual TCRs with disease status, and machine learning to predict cytomegalovirus infection status. A later analysis re-examined previously published TCR beta repertoires from roughly 720 donors and added high-resolution HLA genotyping to investigate patterns of TCR occurrence. Rather than drawing on any new phenotypic data, the later analysis identified candidate immune exposures from TCR beta sequences and the way those sequences occurred across donors. In an earlier analysis of over 550 of the donors, high-throughput TCR beta sequencing was used to judge whether each TCR beta V gene segment behaved as functional or pseudogenic. Alongside the repertoire data, information on donor age, sex, ethnicity and CMV serostatus was compiled. A later genetic analysis used genome-wide SNP genotypes for about 60% of the 666 donors, treating that subset as a discovery cohort. All discovery cohort repertoires had been generated using a single sequencing platform. HLA typing covered class I and class II loci at four-digit resolution. Typing coverage differed by locus: A, B, C, DRB1 and DQB1 were typed in roughly 629-640 donors, DQA1 in 522, DPA1 in roughly 590, and DPB1 in 472. Roughly 5 DR-DQ haplotypes were treated as single units for association and clustering because of strong linkage in the cohort. Among 300 to 450 genotyped donors of the cohort, an average of approximately 250,000 unique TCR beta nucleotide sequences were sequenced per donor, roughly 20% of them non-productive. On the study overall, not on this receptor specifically: A further reported finding was that TCR beta sequences accurately predicted the HLA-A and HLA-B alleles for most subjects in the first cohort. Several of the top co-occurrence clusters appeared to be linked to parvovirus B19, influenza, CMV and Epstein-Barr virus, according to a later analysis. Correlated functional status among segregating V segments might reflect linkage disequilibrium, but an unknown experimental factor could not be ruled out. V-gene and J-gene trimming of TCR beta chains was associated with a missense DCLRE1C variant in a later genetic analysis, and the association was replicated in an independent cohort. In a later genetic analysis, fewer N-insertions in productive TCRs were reported among donors in an Asian-associated ancestry cluster than the roughly 670-donor mean. Roughly uniform sequencing depth across donors was assumed in presence/absence analyses, although this assumption may not hold. Assigning TCR associations to individual alleles was difficult when HLA alleles, especially DR and DQ, strongly co-occurred. In a later analysis, the rate of TCR association differed among HLA loci, with DRB1 alleles having the most associated TCRs and HLA-C alleles having the fewest. Because counts were too low, approximately 15 rarely observed V segments, including chromosome 9 orphons, were excluded from the earlier analysis of under 650 of the donors. Immune exposure information for the cohort was limited to CMV serostatus. Broadly in line with IMGT annotations, most TCR beta V segments showed up in productive rearrangements about 87% or about 30% of the time in an earlier analysis of 450 to 750 of the donors. In vitro tests confirmed that a few of the cytomegalovirus-associated TCR beta chains recognize cytomegalovirus antigens. The authors suggested that the approach could potentially be generalized to other disease states and immunological phenotypes. Some IMGT-functional V segments, including TRBV6-2 and TRBV6-3, could not be told apart with the 87-base-pair reads, so those segments were excluded. At a false discovery rate of 0.05, a later analysis linked about 16,000 TCR beta sequences to specific HLA alleles. In the study, around 160 TCR beta chains were listed as associated with cytomegalovirus. Across donors, most TCR sequences were observed very rarely, whereas some public TCRs were present in many individuals. A cluster of highly shared sequence variants was judged likely to represent a technical artifact of the sequencing pipeline. In this cohort, only TCR beta chains were sequenced, and detectable features were limited by the absence of alpha or paired-chain data. According to a later analysis, most CMV-associated TCR beta chains appeared to be HLA-restricted, and the HLA associations seemed to be driven largely by CMV exposure. Because HLA typing was unavailable for some donors at each locus, only the typed subset was used in association tests. In a later analysis, HLA-associated TCR beta chains showed more clonal expansion and lower generation probabilities than non-associated chains that were equally common. The classifier was reported to diagnose cytomegalovirus status with high specificity and sensitivity in both the original and validation cohorts.

In total, approximately 610 healthy bone marrow donors made up the cohort. At the time of sampling, all cohort members were nominally healthy, though unrecorded immune exposures were likely present. The donor tested CMV seronegative, placing the donor among the approximately 400 seronegative members of the cohort. Every donor gave a peripheral blood sample, and the peripheral blood mononuclear cells from that sample were used for TCR beta sequencing. The Qiagen DNeasy Blood Extraction Kit was used to extract genomic DNA from the blood cell samples. The library was prepared using the immunoSEQ multiplex PCR assay. The multiplex PCR relied on a mix of 60 forward primers for TCR Vbeta segments and 13 reverse primers for TCR Jbeta segments. Amplification of the CDR3 region of rearranged TCR beta genes was performed with a multiplex PCR assay on genomic DNA. The amplified TCR beta libraries were sequenced on the Illumina HiSeq System as 87-base-pair reads. The study's processing was this. A later analysis counted approximately 84 million unique TCR beta chains across the approximately 700 repertoires, and some 12 million of these chains were shared by at least two donors. Raw reads were error-corrected and collapsed into unique sequences with a nearest-neighbor algorithm that merged closely related sequences to remove PCR and sequencing errors. V, D and J gene segments were assigned by aligning CDR3 sequences to IMGT reference sequences. For a sequence to be retained, at least a six-nucleotide match to both a V gene segment and a J gene segment was required. Rearrangements were called productive when the CDR3 lacked stop codons and stayed in frame with V and J; all others were non-productive. CDR3 was defined by IMGT convention, running from the second conserved V-encoded cysteine to the conserved J-encoded phenylalanine. In an earlier analysis of 550 to 650 of the donors, sequences lacking an unambiguous match to a single V gene segment were excluded. An earlier analysis of 587 of the donors called V segments functional above 56.7% productive rearrangements and segregating when the between-donor standard deviation exceeded 5%. A statistical classification framework was built for diagnosing cytomegalovirus status from the catalog of TCR beta chain sequences. V and J gene assignment, in a later analysis, came from comparing TCR nucleotide sequences with IMGT/GENE-DB human TR gene sequences. Using the TCRdist pipeline, a later analysis assigned CDR3 sequences along with most-parsimonious VDJ recombination scenarios. In a later analysis, each TCR beta chain was defined by its CDR3 amino acid sequence together with its V-gene family, and reads lacking a unique V-gene family were excluded. To address suspected cross-contamination and a sequencing artifact, a later analysis removed around 590 highly shared, low-generation-probability nucleotide sequences. In a later analysis, a clonal expansion index was calculated for each public chain from normalized within-repertoire ranks of inferred template counts. Generation probabilities in a later analysis came from a VDJ recombination model fitted to out-of-frame rearrangements, and those results were checked against IGoR. A later analysis scored TCR-TCR, TCR-HLA and TCR-CMV co-occurrence with hypergeometric tests, applying a repertoire-size bias correction to TCR pairs. A later analysis estimated false discovery rates by permuting HLA or CMV assignments 20 times. A later analysis grouped co-occurring TCRs with DBSCAN, adding TCRdist sequence similarity when clustering within HLA-allele-positive subsets. For co-occurrence clustering, repertoires with fewer than 30,000 or more than 120,000 public chains were excluded, along with roughly 5 repertoires with anomalous nucleotide sharing. TCRdb carries this immuneACCESS record with in-frame sequences only. Its versions omit some clonotypes, under half of them owing to an unresolved V gene in the studies checked, with the rest unexplained. V, J and clone size are taken as reported in that table, and D and trimming were inferred from the DNA itself. This sample gives about 170,000 clones in total; approximately 79% of them show up just once. The top ten clonotypes cover around 2.3% of the sample.

Of note for this clone: There is no known antigen for this receptor. Base qualities are not at hand, and no much larger clone is one base apart.

V is clipped by 0 bases and J by 10 bases, and the sequence between their germline boundaries is 13 bases long. The cysteine opens and the phenylalanine closes a CDR3 of 14 amino acids. Of the read, only the CDR3 DNA is kept; its 42 bases are in frame from base 1. Looking up the germline V gene yields CDR1 MNHEY and CDR2 SVGAGI. Sequences were obtained from PBMCs. The origin of this receptor is a male donor in good health and CMV-seronegative. Recombination joined TRBV6-5 with TRBJ2-1; there is no confident call for the D gene. The CDR3 sequence is CASSYSHRELEQFF. The sequence in DNA is TGTGCCAGCAGTTACTCCCATCGAGAGCTAGAGCAGTTCTTC.